This TCR beta chain was obtained from a study of cytomegalovirus exposure and HLA in healthy donors. Study-level points and caveats: A later analysis revealed that TCR association rates differed between HLA loci, peaking at DRB1 and bottoming out at HLA-C.

PCR amplification relied on 60 Vbeta primers (plus 13 Jbeta primers). The table came from immunoSEQ multiplex PCR; TCRdb's copy has only in-frame clones and leaves some out. The sample holds fewer than 60,000 clones, less than 75% seen once. The CDR3 is made up of 18 amino acids. Germline CDR1 and CDR2: LGHNA and YSLEER. Trimming shortened V by 3 bases and J by 1 base, and 20 bases separated the two germline ends. Note on this clone: Antigen: not known.

This sequence was found in a woman aged 45 to 65 in good health and CMV-seropositive. The sample comprised PBMCs. This chain joins TRBV4-3 and TRBJ2-3; D gene unclear. The CDR3 DNA is TGCGCCAGCAGCCAGGAATTTCATGATGATGAGGGCACAGATACGCAGTATTTT. Amino acids: CASSQEFHDDEGTDTQYF.